This TCR beta chain derives from a study of shared clonotypes between healthy human individuals. Trimming cost V 6 bases and J 1 base, with 9 bases left between them. Germline V lookup: CDR1 SNHLY, CDR2 FYNNEI. This CDR3 is 13 amino acids long. Method: immunoSEQ multiplex PCR; TCRdb's copy keeps in-frame clones and lacks some. The sample has 2 million to 2.5 million clones, 85% to 95% seen once. CD4+ cells underwent separation, giving CD45RA+ naive and CD45RA-negative memory subsets. The study, taken as a whole, reports: What naive subsets generally showed was a larger estimated richness than memory subsets showed.

With respect to this clone: Antigen: not known.

The chain carries TRBV2 and TRBJ2-5, with a weak D call TRBD2 (6 bases). The sequencing sample was made of naive CD4+ T cells from PBMCs. Noted subset: CD45RA+ positively selected. The sequence derives from a man younger than 35 in good health. Some clones in this sample may be carry-over from other donors' samples. CDR3 coding DNA: TGTGCCAGCAGGAAGACTAGCCAAGAGACCCAGTACTTC. Translating gives CASRKTSQETQYF.